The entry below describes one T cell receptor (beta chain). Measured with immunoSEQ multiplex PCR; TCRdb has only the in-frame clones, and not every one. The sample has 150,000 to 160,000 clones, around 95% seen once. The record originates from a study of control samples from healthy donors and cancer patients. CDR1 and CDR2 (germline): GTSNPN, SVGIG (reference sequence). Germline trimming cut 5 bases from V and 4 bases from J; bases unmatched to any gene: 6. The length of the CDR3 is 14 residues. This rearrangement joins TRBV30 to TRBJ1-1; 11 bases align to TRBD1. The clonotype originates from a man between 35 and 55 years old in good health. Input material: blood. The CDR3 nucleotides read TGTGCCTGGCTGGGACAGGGGGGTATCACTGAAGCTTTCTTT. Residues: CAWLGQGGITEAFF.